This TCR beta chain comes out of a study of T-cell reconstitution after alpha-beta-depleted transplantation in children. The length of the CDR3 is 16 residues. Trimming took 1 base from V and 14 from J; bases not matched to a gene: 14. CDR1 is SGHAT, CDR2 FQNNGV, per germline. Unique molecular identifiers were incorporated into the prepared TCRbeta library. Using its own MiXCR run on the PCR reads, TCRdb lists one record per CDR3 protein. The sample lists just over 350,000 distinct CDR3 sequences; 13% were seen once. This clonotype originated in a human donor who donated a stem cell graft to a child with Fanconi anemia. Sample: PBMCs, taken from the stem cell graft. The chain has TRBV11-2 and TRBJ2-1; 10 bases line up with TRBD1. CDR3 bases: TGTGCCAGCAGCTTAGGGTCCGGGACAGGGGTTCAGAAGGAGTTCTTC. It is translated as CASSLGSGTGVQKEFF. The entire variable domain, with the rest obtained from reference TRBV11-2 and TRBJ2-1, is as follows: EAGVAQSPRYKIIEKRQSVAFWCNPISGHATLYWYQQILGQGPKLLIQFQNNGVVDDSQLPKDRFSAERLKGVDSTLKIQPAKLEDSAVYLCASSLGSGTGVQKEFFGPGTRLTVL.